One sample yielded the 27 T cell receptor beta chains listed below, sequenced in a study of OX40 agonist ivuxolimab in advanced cancers. Method: immunoSEQ multiplex PCR; TCRdb's copy keeps in-frame clones and lacks some. The table includes more than 80,000 clones, about 88% detected once. The sequences come from CD4+ or CD8+ T cells sorted from blood, collected in a trial of the OX40 agonist ivuxolimab. The receptor set was obtained from an adult with an advanced solid tumor such as melanoma, head and neck, liver or kidney cancer.

The chain employs TRBV18 and TRBJ2-5; D might be TRBD1 (5 bases). V was trimmed by 7 bases and J by 2 bases, leaving 11 bases between them. Germline V CDR1 and CDR2: KGHSH, LQKENI. CDR3 length: 13 residues. The CDR3 DNA is TGTGCCAGCTTTAGGGGAACTCAAGAGACCCAGTACTTC. This codes for CASFRGTQETQYF. Drawing the rest from reference TRBV18 and TRBJ2-5, the complete variable domain is NAGVMQNPRHLVRRRGQEARLRCSPMKGHSHVYWYRQLPEEGLKFMVYLQKENIIDESGMPKERFSAEFPKEGPSILRIQQVVRGDSAAYFCASFRGTQETQYFGPGTRLLVL.

The rearrangement joins TRBV9 to TRBJ1-5; no firm D call. V lost 0 bases, J lost 5 bases, and 6 bases lay in between. The CDR3 is 13 residues long. Germline CDR1 reads SGDLS; CDR2 reads YYNGEE. The CDR3 region has the DNA TGTGCCAGCAGCGTAGCTTTTTATCAGCCCCAGCATTTT. It specifies CASSVAFYQPQHF. The complete variable domain, with remaining parts taken from reference TRBV9 and TRBJ1-5, reads DSGVTQTPKHLITATGQRVTLRCSPRSGDLSVYWYQQSLDQGLQFLIQYYNGEERAKGNILERFSAQQFPDLHSELNLSSLELGDSALYFCASSVAFYQPQHFGDGTRLSIL.

This clone was counted only a few times. This rearrangement joins TRBV7-8 to TRBJ1-2; D is unclear. Germline loops: CDR1 SGHVS, CDR2 FQNEAQ. The CDR3 is 13 amino acids. The V end was cut by 2 bases, the J end by 3 bases, with 7 bases between. CDR3 nucleotides: TGTGCCAGCAGCTTACAAGTTCACTATGGCTACACCTTC. Amino acid sequence: CASSLQVHYGYTF.

This chain joins TRBV7-6 and TRBJ1-4, with a possible D match to TRBD1 (5 bases). The CDR3 has 16 amino acids. With 3 bases removed from V and 2 bases from J, the gap between germline ends came to 13 bases. Germline CDR1 SGHVS, CDR2 FNYEAQ. The CDR3 sequence: CASSFPGGATNEKLFF. Here the CDR3 DNA reads TGTGCCAGCAGCTTTCCGGGCGGGGCGACTAATGAAAAACTGTTTTTT.

The chain uses TRBV4-1 and TRBJ2-7; 16 nucleotides align to TRBD2. The CDR3 is 19 residues long. From germline, CDR1 is MGHRA and CDR2 YSYEKL. The junction had 11 bases not matched to a gene; V was cut back by 0 bases and J by 6 bases. In DNA, the CDR3 is TGCGCCAGCAGCCAAGAGAGGGGACTAGCGGGAGGGCCTTCGGGCGAGCAGTACTTC. This encodes CASSQERGLAGGPSGEQYF.

J is TRBJ1-2 and V is TRBV28; a weak D match, TRBD1 (6 bases). Germline V gene data show CDR1 as MDHEN and CDR2 as SYDVKM. V lost 2 bases to trimming and J lost 7 bases, with 17 bases between them. The CDR3 sequence is 15 residues long. CDR3 amino acids: CASSLASTGQFGYTF. CDR3 sequence (DNA): TGTGCCAGCAGTTTAGCATCAACTGGACAGTTTGGCTACACCTTC.

The chain has TRBV7-2 and TRBJ1-3; D gene ambiguous. V dropped 4 bases and J dropped 0 bases, with 7 bases sitting between them. Germline V gene lookup returns CDR1 SGHTA and CDR2 FQGNSA. The CDR3 has 14 amino acids. The CDR3 DNA sequence: TGTGCCAGCAGCTCAATCTTCTCTGGAAACACCATATATTTT. Its translation is CASSSIFSGNTIYF.

The rearrangement links TRBV7-8 to TRBJ2-1; 7 positions match TRBD2. Germline V CDR1 and CDR2: SGHVS, FQNEAQ. The V and J ends lost 2 bases and 6 bases, in that order; junction bases with no gene match: 4. The CDR3 covers 14 residues. The CDR3 bases are TGTGCCAGCAGCTTAAAAGGCGGGAGCAATGAGCAGTTCTTC. Its protein is CASSLKGGSNEQFF.

The J gene is TRBJ2-2, the V gene TRBV5-6; TRBD2 matches 10 bases. The V gene's germline CDR1 is SGHDT and CDR2 YYEEEE. V was clipped by 2 bases and J by 5 bases; unmatched bases: 12. CDR3 length: 18 amino acids. This chain's CDR3 is CASSFSLAGDWRTGELFF. CDR3 in DNA: TGTGCCAGCAGCTTTTCTCTAGCGGGGGATTGGAGGACCGGGGAGCTGTTTTTT.

The genes are TRBV28 and TRBJ2-7; D perhaps matches TRBD1 (6 bases). The V gene's germline CDR1 is MDHEN and CDR2 SYDVKM. V was trimmed by 3 bases and J by 5 bases, leaving 11 bases between them. The CDR3 runs 13 residues. This CDR3 reads CASSFPRGHEQYF. DNA for the CDR3: TGTGCCAGCAGTTTCCCCAGGGGACACGAGCAGTACTTC.

This chain links TRBV27 with TRBJ1-1; D may be TRBD1 (5 bases). CDR3 length: 14 residues. The germline V and J ends were trimmed by 7 bases and 0 bases, with 12 bases remaining between them. Germline lookup yields CDR1 MNHEY and CDR2 SMNVEV (reference sequence). CDR3 amino acids: CASNPAGVNTEAFF. The CDR3 DNA sequence: TGTGCCAGCAACCCCGCGGGGGTGAACACTGAAGCTTTCTTT.

Regarding this clone: The sample has other DNA sequences that encode this CDR3 too. V is TRBV6-4 and J is TRBJ2-1; 12 bases map to TRBD2. CDR1 and CDR2 from the germline V gene are MRHNA and SNTAGT. This CDR3 comprises 15 residues. Trimming at V came to 5 bases and at J to 4 bases, leaving 3 bases not matched to a gene. CDR3 sequence (DNA): TGTGCCAGCAGTAAGCTAGCGGGAGGGTACAATGAGCAGTTCTTC. Protein: CASSKLAGGYNEQFF.

The chain couples TRBV29-1 to TRBJ2-6; weak D call: TRBD2 (5 bases). The CDR3 is 13 residues long. The ends were cut back, 6 bases at V and 1 base at J, with 7 bases in the middle. Germline CDR1 is SQVTM and CDR2 is ANQGSEA. The CDR3 protein is CSVRGSGANVLTF. DNA of the CDR3: TGCAGCGTCCGAGGGTCTGGGGCCAACGTCCTGACTTTC.

The rearrangement joins TRBV5-1 to TRBJ2-3, with D possibly matching TRBD1 (5 bases). Germline loops: CDR1 SGHRS, CDR2 YFSETQ. The CDR3 is 16 amino acids. V lost 4 bases, J lost 0 bases, and 15 bases lay in between. As DNA, the CDR3 is TGCGCCAGCAGCCCGGGCTTGGGGCCTAGCACAGATACGCAGTATTTT. Translated, it gives CASSPGLGPSTDTQYF.

The chain links TRBV27 to TRBJ1-4, with D possibly TRBD1 on 5 matching bases. The V gene lost 3 bases and the J gene lost 5 bases, with 10 bases spanning the gap. CDR1 and CDR2 from the germline V gene are MNHEY and SMNVEV (reference sequence). This CDR3 spans 14 amino acids. Written as DNA, the CDR3 is TGTGCCAGCAGTTTCGGCAGGGCCAATGAAAAACTGTTTTTT. Encoded protein: CASSFGRANEKLFF.

This sequence joins TRBV11-2 and TRBJ1-1, with a tentative D call TRBD1 (5 bases). CDR1 SGHAT and CDR2 FQNNGV come from the germline V gene. The CDR3 is made up of 15 amino acids. Trimming pared 1 base from V and 1 base from J, leaving 10 bases between. The CDR3 protein is CASSLAGGANTEAFF. CDR3 nucleotide sequence: TGTGCCAGCAGCTTAGCGGGCGGGGCGAACACTGAAGCTTTCTTT.

The chain carries TRBV7-2 and TRBJ2-5; tentatively, D is TRBD1 or TRBD2 (5 bases each). The V end was cut by 5 bases, the J end by 9 bases, with 19 bases between. Germline-derived CDR1 and CDR2 are SGHTA and FQGNSA. CDR3 length equals 14 residues. The CDR3 sequence: CASSEGAGSMAQYF. The CDR3 nucleotides are TGTGCCAGCAGCGAAGGAGCAGGGAGTATGGCCCAGTACTTC.

This clone turned up a few times. The chain recombines TRBV14 with TRBJ1-4, with TRBD1 matching 11 bases. Per germline, CDR1 SGHDN and CDR2 FVKESK. J was trimmed by 8 bases and V by 5 bases; bases with no gene match: 10. The CDR3 extends over 16 amino acids. CDR3 region: CASSARDRGMEEKLFF. The CDR3 DNA is TGTGCCAGCAGCGCTCGGGACAGGGGGATGGAAGAAAAACTGTTTTTT.

This clone has just one count. This chain uses TRBV6-5 with TRBJ1-2; possible D gene TRBD1, 6 bases. This CDR3 comprises 12 residues. V was shortened by 6 bases and J by 8 bases, with 13 bases between the two germline ends. CDR1 is MNHEY and CDR2 is SVGAGI in the germline V gene. The CDR3 sequence is CASSRPTGGYTF. The CDR3 DNA is TGTGCCAGCAGCCGCCCCACAGGGGGCTACACCTTC.

This rearrangement joins TRBV6-6 to TRBJ1-1; D call uncertain. Germline loops: CDR1 MNHNY, CDR2 SVGAGI (reference sequence). The CDR3 totals 14 residues. Trimming took off 5 bases at V and 4 bases at J, with 14 bases between the two ends. The CDR3 loop is CASSLGVSVTEAFF. As DNA, the CDR3 is TGTGCCAGCAGTCTCGGGGTGTCTGTCACTGAAGCTTTCTTT.

This clone came up once. J is TRBJ1-2 and V is TRBV6-5, with D hard to call. V lost 5 bases, J lost 4 bases, and 14 bases lay in between. The CDR3 is 14 residues long. Germline-derived CDR1 and CDR2 are MNHEY and SVGAGI. CDR3 nucleotides: TGTGCCAGCAGTCCTACTGCGACCCTCTATGGCTACACCTTC. Protein: CASSPTATLYGYTF.

V is TRBV27 and J is TRBJ2-2, with a tentative D call TRBD2 (6 bases). The CDR3 length is 14 residues. Germline assignment: CDR1 MNHEY and CDR2 SMNVEV (reference sequence). Deletions cut 6 bases from V and 4 bases from J, with 12 bases between. CDR3 sequence: CASRGDSTTGELFF. The CDR3, as DNA: TGTGCCAGCAGAGGGGACTCCACCACCGGGGAGCTGTTTTTT.

J is TRBJ1-3 and V is TRBV14; a possible D gene is TRBD1 (5 bases). V was clipped by 4 bases and J by 5 bases, with 9 bases between them. CDR3 length: 13 amino acids. CDR1 is SGHDN and CDR2 is FVKESK in the germline V gene. CDR3 region: CASSPGGRNTIYF. In nucleotides, the CDR3 is TGTGCCAGCAGCCCGGGGGGAAGAAACACCATATATTTT.

The J gene is TRBJ1-2, the V gene TRBV11-3; maybe TRBD1 (6 bases). The CDR3 totals 14 residues. Trimming stripped 1 base from V and 5 bases from J, with 11 bases between. CDR1 and CDR2 from the germline V gene are SGHNT and YENEEA. The CDR3 sequence is CASSLVPRGYGYTF. In DNA, the CDR3 is TGTGCCAGCAGCTTAGTTCCCAGGGGATATGGCTACACCTTC.

This chain joins TRBV2 and TRBJ1-4; D possibly corresponds to TRBD1 (5 bases). This CDR3 comprises 14 residues. The V and J ends lost 8 bases and 3 bases respectively, with 13 bases between them. Per the germline V gene, CDR1 is SNHLY and CDR2 is FYNNEI. DNA for the CDR3: TGTGCCAGCTCGCGAAGGGGTGCTAATGAAAAACTGTTTTTT. As protein: CASSRRGANEKLFF.

The rearrangement uses TRBV19 and TRBJ1-4; D is unresolved. Germline-derived CDR1 and CDR2 are LNHDA and SQIVND (reference sequence). The V end was cut by 4 bases, the J end by 6 bases, with 15 bases between. The CDR3 is 15 residues long. CDR3 nucleotide sequence: TGTGCCAGTAGTAAATTGGGCCGGCGGGATGAAAAACTGTTTTTT. Protein product: CASSKLGRRDEKLFF.

This clone was seen only once. V usage is TRBV19 and J usage is TRBJ1-3, with a weak D call TRBD1 (5 bases). Germline CDR1 LNHDA, CDR2 SQIVND (reference sequence). CDR3 length: 15 residues. V dropped 6 bases and J dropped 4 bases, with 16 bases sitting between them. CDR3 DNA: TGTGCCAGTAGCCTCAATGGGGCAGACGGAAACACCATATATTTT. Amino acids: CASSLNGADGNTIYF.